This TCR beta chain was identified in a study of blood T cell repertoires in COVID-19. Study at large: Sources were T cells, B-cell-depleted T cells, or PBMCs; the material itself was cDNA or gDNA.

The CDR3 contains 13 residues. V trimming: 9 bases; J trimming: 5 bases; junction bases outside the gene matches: 7. Per the germline V gene, CDR1 is KGHDR and CDR2 is SFDVKD. Per the authors' pipeline: Amplification of reference gene primers provided the estimated nucleated cell counts. Profiled with immunoSEQ multiplex PCR; TCRdb holds only in-frame clones, not every one. V and J calls and clone size are given by that table; D and trimming were obtained from the DNA. The sample yields fewer than 250,000 clones, 70% to 90% seen once. The chain couples TRBV24-1 to TRBJ2-3; 7 bases align to TRBD1. Sequencing was done on a sample of peripheral blood. The clonotype originates from a man aged 50 to 59 with acute or convalescent COVID-19. The CDR3 sequence: CATEGGAKDTQYF. The CDR3 DNA sequence: TGTGCCACCGAAGGGGGCGCGAAAGATACGCAGTATTTT.